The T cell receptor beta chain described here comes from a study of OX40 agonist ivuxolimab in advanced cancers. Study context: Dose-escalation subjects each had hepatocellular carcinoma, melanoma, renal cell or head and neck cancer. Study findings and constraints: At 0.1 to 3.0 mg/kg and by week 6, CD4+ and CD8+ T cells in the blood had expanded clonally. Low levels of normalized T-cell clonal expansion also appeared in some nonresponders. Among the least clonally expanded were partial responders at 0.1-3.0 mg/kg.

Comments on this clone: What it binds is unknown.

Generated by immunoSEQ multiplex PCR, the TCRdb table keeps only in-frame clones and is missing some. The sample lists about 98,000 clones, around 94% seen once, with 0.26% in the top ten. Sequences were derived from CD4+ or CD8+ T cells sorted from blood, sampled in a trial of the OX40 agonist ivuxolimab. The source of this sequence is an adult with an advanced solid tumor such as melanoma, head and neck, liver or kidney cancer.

In DNA form, the CDR3 reads TGTGCCAGCAGATGGAGGTCTGATCAGCCCCAGCATTTT. It yields the protein CASRWRSDQPQHF. The V and J genes are TRBV6-6 and TRBJ1-5; D gene uncertain. CDR1 MNHNY and CDR2 SVGAGI come from the germline V gene (reference sequence). V shed 6 bases and J shed 5 bases, with 11 bases lying between them. The CDR3 consists of 13 residues.